One and the same sample provided the 20 T cell receptor beta chains below, sequenced in a study of long-term antiretroviral therapy in people with HIV. Researchers report immunoSEQ v3.0 was run at survey level. Clones were read by immunoSEQ multiplex PCR, and TCRdb kept only the in-frame ones, dropping some. The sample holds tens of thousands of clones, around 80% seen once. The sequenced sample was unsorted PBMCs, obtained 1.5 years after starting antiretroviral therapy. The receptors here all came from a man under 40 with HIV.

This clone was counted a few times. This chain joins TRBV6-1 and TRBJ1-1, with 8 bases aligning to TRBD1. The CDR3 contains 12 residues. Germline-derived CDR1 and CDR2 are MNHNS and SASEGT. V lost 4 bases to trimming and J lost 10 bases; unmatched junction nucleotides: 5. The CDR3 coding sequence is TGTGCCAGCAGTGGACAGGGGAGAGCAGCTTTCTTT. Translation: CASSGQGRAAFF.

The V and J genes are TRBV28 and TRBJ2-3; D uncertain. CDR1 is MDHEN, CDR2 SYDVKM, per germline. CDR3 size: 13 residues. V was pared by 3 bases and J by 7 bases, with 11 bases between. The CDR3 DNA reads as TGTGCCAGCAGTTTGGTAGGCGATAATACGCAGTATTTT. Translation: CASSLVGDNTQYF.

Points on this clone: Possible read error: a much larger clone is one base away. V and J are TRBV9 and TRBJ2-3, with 10 bases lining up with TRBD2. Germline V gene lookup returns CDR1 SGDLS and CDR2 YYNGEE. This CDR3 region has 14 residues. The CDR3 is CTSSYSGGVDTQYF. Written as DNA, the CDR3 is TGTACCAGCAGCTACAGCGGGGGGGTAGATACGCAGTATTTT.

The chain combines TRBV7-3 with TRBJ2-2; 12 positions match TRBD1. In germline, CDR1 is SGHTA, CDR2 FQGTGA. V lost 4 bases to trimming and J lost 5 bases; unmatched junction nucleotides: 8. This CDR3 contains 17 residues. The CDR3 protein is CASSYHRDRGLTGELFF. The CDR3 DNA reads TGTGCCAGCAGCTATCACCGGGACAGGGGGCTTACCGGGGAGCTGTTTTTT.

The chain uses TRBV4-1 and TRBJ2-7; 10 positions agree with TRBD2. Germline V gives CDR1 MGHRA, CDR2 YSYEKL. Trimming at V came to 4 bases and at J to 2 bases, leaving 17 bases not matched to a gene. The CDR3 totals 19 residues. The CDR3 sequence: CASSLEGLAAQEIPYEQYF. As DNA, the CDR3 is TGCGCCAGCAGCCTTGAAGGACTAGCGGCCCAGGAAATCCCCTACGAGCAGTACTTC.

V and J are TRBV4-3 and TRBJ2-3; 10 positions match TRBD2. The CDR3 is 17 amino acids. The germline V gene encodes CDR1 LGHNA and CDR2 YSLEER. Trimming took 1 base from V and 5 from J; bases not matched to a gene: 9. In DNA form, the CDR3 reads TGCGCCAGCAGCCAAGGAAGCGCTAGCGGGAGACTAGATACGCAGTATTTT. Translating gives CASSQGSASGRLDTQYF.

V and J are TRBV5-1 and TRBJ2-1; TRBD2 agrees at 10 bases. The ends lost 5 bases at V and 10 bases at J; junction bases unmatched: 0. This CDR3 region has 11 residues. From germline, CDR1 is SGHRS and CDR2 YFSETQ. The CDR3 reads CASRLAGEQFF. In nucleotides, the CDR3 is TGCGCCAGCAGACTAGCGGGGGAGCAGTTCTTC.

The V and J genes are TRBV13 and TRBJ2-1, with TRBD2 matching 13 bases. The V and J ends lost 5 bases and 1 base, in that order; junction bases with no gene match: 17. The CDR3 runs 21 residues. Germline-derived CDR1 and CDR2 are PRHDT and FYEKMQ (reference sequence). The CDR3 sequence is CASSPQPKTSGRAQSYNEQFF. The CDR3 DNA is TGTGCCAGCAGCCCCCAGCCCAAAACTAGCGGGAGGGCGCAGTCCTACAATGAGCAGTTCTTC. Together with reference TRBV13 and TRBJ2-1, the CDR3 gives the full variable domain: AAGVIQSPRHLIKEKRETATLKCYPIPRHDTVYWYQQGPGQDPQFLISFYEKMQSDKGSIPDRFSAQQFSDYHSELNMSSLELGDSALYFCASSPQPKTSGRAQSYNEQFFGPGTRLTVL.

The rearrangement uses TRBV5-1 and TRBJ2-7, with TRBD2 as a possible D gene (5 bases). The CDR3 covers 13 residues. The V gene's germline CDR1 is SGHRS and CDR2 YFSETQ. Trimming stripped 2 bases from V and 2 bases from J, with 8 bases between. This CDR3 reads CASSFKGAYEQYF. CDR3 in DNA: TGCGCCAGCAGCTTCAAGGGAGCCTACGAGCAGTACTTC. The whole variable domain, remainder taken from reference TRBV5-1 and TRBJ2-7, is KAGVTQTPRYLIKTRGQQVTLSCSPISGHRSVSWYQQTPGQGLQFLFEYFSETQRNKGNFPGRFSGRQFSNSRSEMNVSTLELGDSALYLCASSFKGAYEQYFGPGTRLTVT.

The chain couples TRBV19 to TRBJ2-7, with 14 bases lining up with TRBD2. The CDR3 length is 15 residues. Germline CDR1 reads LNHDA; CDR2 reads SQIVND (reference sequence). Trimming at V came to 2 bases and at J to 5 bases, leaving 2 bases not matched to a gene. The CDR3 loop is CASSIWTSGRNEQYF. CDR3 nucleotides: TGTGCCAGTAGTATATGGACTAGCGGGAGGAACGAGCAGTACTTC.

This clone was seen once. The rearrangement joins TRBV9 to TRBJ2-7; 12 nucleotides align to TRBD1. This CDR3 has 15 amino acids. CDR1 is SGDLS, CDR2 YYNGEE, per germline. V dropped 4 bases and J dropped 4; count of bases not matched to a gene: 6. CDR3: CASSLGTGGNYEQYF. The DNA for the CDR3 is TGTGCCAGCAGCTTAGGGACAGGGGGCAATTACGAGCAGTACTTC.

The gene calls are TRBV11-2 and TRBJ2-1; 11 bases agree with TRBD2. This CDR3 region has 15 residues. From germline, CDR1 is SGHAT and CDR2 FQNNGV. After removal of 5 bases from V and 4 bases from J, the junction contained 4 bases not matched to a gene. The chain's CDR3 is CASSAGLAAYNEQFF. The CDR3 DNA follows: TGTGCCAGCAGCGCGGGACTAGCGGCTTACAATGAGCAGTTCTTC.

This chain links TRBV27 with TRBJ1-5, with D possibly being TRBD1 (6 bases). V lost 1 base and J lost 3, with 10 bases in between. There are 15 residues in the CDR3. Germline V gene sequence: CDR1 MNHEY, CDR2 SMNVEV (reference sequence). The CDR3 reads CASSLLGGYNQPQHF. The DNA of the CDR3 is TGTGCCAGCAGTTTATTAGGGGGGTACAATCAGCCCCAGCATTTT.

The rearrangement uses TRBV7-2 and TRBJ2-3, with D tentatively TRBD2 (7 bases). V dropped 1 base and J dropped 2 bases, with 16 bases sitting between them. Germline values: CDR1 SGHTA, CDR2 FQGNSA. This CDR3 has 17 amino acids. Here the CDR3 DNA reads TGTGCCAGCAGCTTAGGGGAGGGGGGGACCTACACAGATACGCAGTATTTT. This codes for CASSLGEGGTYTDTQYF.

This rearrangement joins TRBV7-3 to TRBJ2-1, with 10 bases matching TRBD1. The CDR3 is 16 amino acids. With V trimmed by 2 bases and J by 6 bases, 7 bases remained unmatched. Germline CDR1 and CDR2: SGHTA and FQGTGA. This chain's CDR3 is CASSLSGTGARNEQFF. In DNA, the CDR3 is TGTGCCAGCAGCTTATCCGGGACAGGGGCTCGCAATGAGCAGTTCTTC.

The rearrangement uses TRBV19 and TRBJ2-7, with D possibly matching TRBD1 (6 bases). The CDR3 spans 13 residues. V was shortened by 8 bases and J by 2 bases, with 13 bases between the two germline ends. CDR1 and CDR2 from the germline V gene are LNHDA and SQIVND (reference sequence). CDR3 sequence: CASGQGSPYEQYF. The CDR3 nucleotides are TGTGCCAGTGGTCAGGGGTCTCCCTACGAGCAGTACTTC.

The sample holds a few counts of this clone. The CDR3 region is CATSESGPLTTQYF. CDR3 DNA sequence: TGCGCCACCTCGGAGAGTGGGCCCCTGACGACCCAGTACTTC. The chain has TRBV10-1 and TRBJ2-5; no definite D call. The CDR3 covers 14 residues. Germline V lookup: CDR1 WNHNN, CDR2 SYGVQD (reference sequence). V was shortened by 10 bases and J by 7 bases, with 22 bases between the two germline ends.

This chain links TRBV4-2 with TRBJ1-2, with 10 bases lining up with TRBD1. This CDR3 comprises 16 residues. Trimming removed 1 base from V and 1 base from J; junction bases left unmatched: 3. CDR1 is LGHNA and CDR2 is YNFKEQ in the germline V gene. The CDR3 DNA reads TGTGCCAGCAGCCAAGGGACAGGGGGTGGTAACTATGGCTACACCTTC. Amino acid sequence: CASSQGTGGGNYGYTF.

This clone came up once. The rearrangement links TRBV30 to TRBJ1-2; weak D call: TRBD1 (5 bases). V shed 0 bases and J shed 2 bases, with 25 bases lying between them. The CDR3 length is 19 residues. Germline V gene sequence: CDR1 GTSNPN, CDR2 SVGIG (reference sequence). The chain's CDR3 is CAWSVTPPAFLGENYGYTF. CDR3 DNA: TGTGCCTGGAGTGTAACCCCCCCCGCCTTTCTGGGGGAGAACTATGGCTACACCTTC.

Here the CDR3 DNA reads TGTGCCAGCAGCCCAGGCTCTAGCGGGAGAGCAGATACGCAGTATTTT. Protein sequence: CASSPGSSGRADTQYF. The chain joins TRBV7-2 to TRBJ2-3, with 10 bases matching TRBD2. With 5 bases clipped from V and 4 bases from J, the junction kept 9 bases outside the gene matches. This CDR3 has 16 residues. The germline V gene encodes CDR1 SGHTA and CDR2 FQGNSA.